This TCR beta chain originates from a study of blood T cell repertoires in COVID-19. At the level of the study: Samples of COVID-19 (acute and convalescent) were obtained from the United States, Italy and Spain.

In this sample, this clone turned up a few times. This table comes from immunoSEQ multiplex PCR, and its TCRdb copy is limited to in-frame clones, with some not included. In the table there are tens of thousands of clones, around 86% of which are singletons. The sequence came from a human donor in a cohort sampled during active COVID-19. Sample: peripheral blood.

The CDR3 loop reads CASSEGTSTGELFF. CDR3 coding DNA: TGTGCCAGCAGTGAAGGGACTAGCACCGGGGAGCTGTTTTTT. The rearrangement joins TRBV6-1 to TRBJ2-2; 7 nucleotides line up with TRBD2. The CDR3 spans 14 residues. Germline assignment: CDR1 MNHNS and CDR2 SASEGT. V lost 1 base and J lost 4; bases outside the gene matches: 0.